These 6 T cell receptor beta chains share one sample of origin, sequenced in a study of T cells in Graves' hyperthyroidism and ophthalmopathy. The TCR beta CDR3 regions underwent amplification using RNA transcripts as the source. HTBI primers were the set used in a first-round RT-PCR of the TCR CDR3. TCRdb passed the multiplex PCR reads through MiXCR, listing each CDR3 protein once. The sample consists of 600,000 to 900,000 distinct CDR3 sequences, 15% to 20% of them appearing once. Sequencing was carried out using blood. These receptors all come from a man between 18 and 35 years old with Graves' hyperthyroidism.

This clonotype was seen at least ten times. The CDR3 region is CASSLVLGGQETQYF. CDR3 DNA: TGTGCCAGCAGCCTAGTCTTAGGGGGCCAAGAGACCCAGTACTTC. The genes are TRBV27 and TRBJ2-5, with a tentative D call TRBD1 (6 bases). V was shortened by 6 bases and J by 1 base, with 15 bases between the two germline ends. There are 15 residues in the CDR3. The germline CDR1 and CDR2 sequences are MNHEY and SMNVEV (reference sequence).

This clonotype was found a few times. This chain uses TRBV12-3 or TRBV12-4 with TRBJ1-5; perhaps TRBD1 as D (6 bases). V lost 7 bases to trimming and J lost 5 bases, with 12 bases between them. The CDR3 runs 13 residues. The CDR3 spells CASKQQGDQPQHF. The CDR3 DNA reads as TGTGCCAGCAAACAACAGGGCGATCAGCCCCAGCATTTT.

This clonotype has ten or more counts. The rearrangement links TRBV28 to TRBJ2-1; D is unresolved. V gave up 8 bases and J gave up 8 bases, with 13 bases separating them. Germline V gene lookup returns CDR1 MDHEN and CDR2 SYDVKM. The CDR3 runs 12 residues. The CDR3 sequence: CASEGSLDEQFF. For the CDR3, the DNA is TGTGCCAGCGAAGGTAGCCTCGATGAGCAGTTCTTC.

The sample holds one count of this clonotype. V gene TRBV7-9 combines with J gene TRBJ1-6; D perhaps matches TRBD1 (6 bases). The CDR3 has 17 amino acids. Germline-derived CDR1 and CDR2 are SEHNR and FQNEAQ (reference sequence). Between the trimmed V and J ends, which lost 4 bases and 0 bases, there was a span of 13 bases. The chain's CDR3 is CASSSLMTGSYNSPLHF. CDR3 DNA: TGTGCCAGCAGCTCGCTGATGACAGGCTCCTATAATTCACCCCTCCACTTT.

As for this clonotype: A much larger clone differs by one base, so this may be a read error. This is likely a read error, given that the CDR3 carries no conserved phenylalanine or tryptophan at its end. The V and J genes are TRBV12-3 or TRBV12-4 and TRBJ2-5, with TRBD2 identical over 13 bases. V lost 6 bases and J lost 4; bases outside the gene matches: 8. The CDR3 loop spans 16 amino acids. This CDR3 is CASSLTSGRLGETQYS. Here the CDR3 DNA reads TGTGCCAGCAGCCTGACTAGCGGGAGGTTGGGAGAGACCCAGTACTCC.

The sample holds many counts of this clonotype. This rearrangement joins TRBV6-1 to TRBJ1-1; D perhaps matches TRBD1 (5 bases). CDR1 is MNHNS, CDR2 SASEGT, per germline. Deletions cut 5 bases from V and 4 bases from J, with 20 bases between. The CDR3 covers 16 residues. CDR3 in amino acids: CASSSPRVGGGTEAFF. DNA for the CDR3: TGTGCCAGCAGTTCCCCCCGGGTGGGGGGAGGCACTGAAGCTTTCTTT.